This entry concerns a single T cell receptor beta chain. No antigen is known for it. Using immunoSEQ multiplex PCR, the repertoire was profiled, and TCRdb retains in-frame clones only, with some absent. The table records 140,000 or so clones, approximately 90% of them present only once. The sample is drawn from a study of T cell responses to AZD1222 COVID-19 vaccine. From germline, CDR1 is LGHDT and CDR2 YNNKEL (reference sequence). The CDR3 spans 17 residues. V lost 3 bases to trimming and J lost 1 base, with 17 bases between them. General study findings and limits: Spike was spanned by vaccine-associated CD4 TCRs, which were dominant at 160-218 and 743-854.

This sequence originates from an adult who received the AZD1222 COVID-19 vaccine. The V gene is TRBV3-1 (or the pseudogene TRBV3-2), the J gene TRBJ2-3; either TRBD1 or TRBD2 may fit D (6 bases each). The starting material was peripheral blood, obtained 28 days after the second AZD1222 dose. The CDR3 DNA sequence: TGTGCCAGCAGCCACAGACCCTCGGGGGCGGGCACAGATACGCAGTATTTT. Its translation is CASSHRPSGAGTDTQYF.